This TCR beta chain was recorded in a study of blood T cell repertoires in COVID-19. Across the study: Researchers got acute and convalescent COVID-19 samples from the United States, Italy and Spain. PBMCs, B-cell-depleted T cells, or T cells provided the cDNA or gDNA that made up the material.

V was pared by 6 bases and J by 2 bases, with 11 bases between. The CDR3 contains 14 residues. CDR1 and CDR2 (germline): MNHEY, SVGAGI. Under the authors' procedure: Researchers report that nucleated cell counts were estimated from reference gene primer amplification. The repertoire was sequenced with immunoSEQ multiplex PCR; TCRdb's copy has only in-frame clones and lacks some. Clone size and V and J calls were adopted from that table, with D and trimming inferred from the DNA. The sample lists 46,000 or so clones, over 80% occurring once. The source material was peripheral blood. The V and J genes are TRBV6-5 and TRBJ1-5, with D unclear. This receptor was taken from a man aged 45-65 years with acute or convalescent COVID-19. The CDR3 loop is CASSRGSGNQPQHF. CDR3 in DNA: TGTGCCAGCAGCCGGGGATCAGGCAATCAGCCCCAGCATTTT.